This record looks at one T cell receptor (beta chain) sequence and its context. This record belongs to a study of blood T cell repertoires in COVID-19. Study overall: Both acute and convalescent COVID-19 samples were obtained from the United States, Italy and Spain. In each case, the material was cDNA or gDNA derived from T cells, B-cell-depleted T cells, or PBMCs.

Losses at the gene ends were 0 bases for V and 7 bases for J; bases not matched to a gene: 6. Germline lookup yields CDR1 SGHRS and CDR2 YFSETQ. This CDR3 comprises 15 residues. TCRdb keeps only in-frame clones here, not all; method: immunoSEQ multiplex PCR. The sample lists 85,000 to 120,000 clones, 70% to 80% occurring once. This clonotype was sampled from a human donor with acute or convalescent COVID-19. The donor label of this sample is uncertain. This chain connects TRBV5-1 to TRBJ2-5; 10 positions match TRBD2. Sequenced material: peripheral blood. This CDR3 is CASSLELAGRGTQYF. The CDR3 region has the DNA TGCGCCAGCAGCTTGGAACTAGCGGGGAGGGGGACCCAGTACTTC. Combining the CDR3 with reference TRBV5-1 and TRBJ2-5 gives the whole variable domain KAGVTQTPRYLIKTRGQQVTLSCSPISGHRSVSWYQQTPGQGLQFLFEYFSETQRNKGNFPGRFSGRQFSNSRSEMNVSTLELGDSALYLCASSLELAGRGTQYFGPGTRLLVL.